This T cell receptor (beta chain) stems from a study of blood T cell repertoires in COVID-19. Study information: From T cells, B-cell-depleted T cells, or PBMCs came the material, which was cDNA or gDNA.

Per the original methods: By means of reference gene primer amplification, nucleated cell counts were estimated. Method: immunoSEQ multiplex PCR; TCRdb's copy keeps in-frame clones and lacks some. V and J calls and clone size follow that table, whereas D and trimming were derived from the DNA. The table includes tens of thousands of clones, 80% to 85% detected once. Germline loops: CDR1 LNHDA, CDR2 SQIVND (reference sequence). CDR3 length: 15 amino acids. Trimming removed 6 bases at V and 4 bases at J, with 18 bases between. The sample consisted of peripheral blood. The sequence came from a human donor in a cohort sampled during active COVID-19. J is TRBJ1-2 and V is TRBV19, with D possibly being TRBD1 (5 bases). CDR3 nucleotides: TGTGCCAGTAGGTCGACAGCCCTCCCGGGCTATGGCTACACCTTC. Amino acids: CASRSTALPGYGYTF.